This T cell receptor beta chain was captured by sequencing in a study of cytomegalovirus exposure and HLA in healthy donors. Overall study: As released early, the data held some 80 million unique TCRs from HLA-typed donors. Study results and limitations: The authors confirmed in vitro that a few CMV-associated chains were specific for CMV antigens. Most CMV-associated TCR beta chains appeared HLA-restricted in a later analysis. Across all donors, roughly uniform sequencing depth was an assumption of the presence/absence analyses.

This CDR3 region has 14 residues. V was pared by 3 bases and J by 5 bases, with 7 bases of the junction left unmatched. Germline V gene data show CDR1 as SGHKS and CDR2 as YYEKEE (reference sequence). PCR used 60 Vbeta primers and 13 Jbeta primers. Clones were read by immunoSEQ multiplex PCR, and TCRdb kept only the in-frame ones, dropping some. Here the sample spans 180,000 or so clones, nearly 80% being singletons. Concerning this clone itself: Antigen: not known.

This sequence was found in a man in his fifties or sixties in good health and CMV-seropositive. Material: PBMCs. The chain carries TRBV5-5 and TRBJ1-1, with 7 nucleotides matching TRBD1. The CDR3 protein is CASSWGTGVTEAFF. The CDR3 nucleotides are TGTGCCAGCAGCTGGGGCACAGGGGTTACTGAAGCTTTCTTT. Full variable domain (remainder filled in from reference TRBV5-5 and TRBJ1-1): DAGVTQSPTHLIKTRGQQVTLRCSPISGHKSVSWYQQVLGQGPQFIFQYYEKEERGRGNFPDRFSARQFPNYSSELNVNALLLGDSALYLCASSWGTGVTEAFFGQGTRLTVV.